The following is a T cell receptor (beta chain) sequence with its context. Libraries were prepared by immunoSEQ multiplex PCR; TCRdb keeps only in-frame clonotypes and omits some of them. This sample has 110,000 to 150,000 clones; around 80% occur once, and the top ten carry less than 4.5%. In germline, CDR1 is SNHLY, CDR2 FYNNEI. The CDR3 is 12 amino acids. Trimming removed 6 bases from V and 2 bases from J, with 8 bases in between. This record belongs to a study of blood T cell repertoires in COVID-19. The chain employs TRBV2 and TRBJ2-7, with a weak D call TRBD2 (5 bases). The receptor was derived from a man between 60 and 75 years old with acute or convalescent COVID-19. Specimen: peripheral blood. In DNA form, the CDR3 reads TGTGCCAGCAGCGGGGTGGCCTACGAGCAGTACTTC. Protein product: CASSGVAYEQYF.